This record covers a single TCR beta chain. The sort gate was single viable CD3+CD4+CD8-CD45RO+ cells for memory CD4+ T cells. The ends were cut back, 7 bases at V and 4 bases at J, with 13 bases in the middle. Germline V gives CDR1 WSHSY, CDR2 SAAADI. The CDR3 runs to 13 residues. The method was immunoSEQ multiplex PCR; TCRdb's version includes in-frame clones alone and lacks a portion of them. Here the sample spans 40,000 to 45,000 clones, about 80% being singletons. The data stem from a study of memory CD4+ T cells and cytomegalovirus serostatus. This TCR came from an adult in good health and CMV-seronegative. The V gene is TRBV10-2, the J gene TRBJ1-2, with D tentatively TRBD1 (5 bases). Sequenced sample: memory CD4+ T cells from blood. The CDR3 is CASTTAKAYGYTF. In DNA form, the CDR3 reads TGCGCCAGCACGACAGCAAAGGCCTATGGCTACACCTTC.